This T cell receptor (beta chain) came from a study of human versus mouse CDR3 diversity and MHC coevolution. Findings and limits, study-wide: Mice had fewer CDR3 deletions and insertions than humans on average.

Trimming took off 2 bases at V and 1 base at J, with 8 bases between the two ends. Germline lookup yields CDR1 GTSNPN and CDR2 SVGIG (reference sequence). There are 13 residues in the CDR3. Clones were read by immunoSEQ multiplex PCR, and TCRdb kept only the in-frame ones, dropping some. The top ten hold 1.1% to 1.5% of the sample, which has roughly 80,000 clones, 93% seen once. Cells were CD45RO-negative CD62L-positive naive CD4 T cells sorted from PBMCs. Worth noting for this clone: Its antigen is undetermined.

This rearrangement joins TRBV30 to TRBJ1-1, with D perhaps matching TRBD1 (6 bases). The receptor's source is a person aged 30 to 69 in good health. Sequenced: naive CD4+ T cells from blood. Indicated subset: CD45RO-negative CD62L-positive naive CD4 T cells. This CDR3 reads CAWSRDTNTEAFF. CDR3 sequence (DNA): TGTGCCTGGAGTAGGGACACGAACACTGAAGCTTTCTTT.